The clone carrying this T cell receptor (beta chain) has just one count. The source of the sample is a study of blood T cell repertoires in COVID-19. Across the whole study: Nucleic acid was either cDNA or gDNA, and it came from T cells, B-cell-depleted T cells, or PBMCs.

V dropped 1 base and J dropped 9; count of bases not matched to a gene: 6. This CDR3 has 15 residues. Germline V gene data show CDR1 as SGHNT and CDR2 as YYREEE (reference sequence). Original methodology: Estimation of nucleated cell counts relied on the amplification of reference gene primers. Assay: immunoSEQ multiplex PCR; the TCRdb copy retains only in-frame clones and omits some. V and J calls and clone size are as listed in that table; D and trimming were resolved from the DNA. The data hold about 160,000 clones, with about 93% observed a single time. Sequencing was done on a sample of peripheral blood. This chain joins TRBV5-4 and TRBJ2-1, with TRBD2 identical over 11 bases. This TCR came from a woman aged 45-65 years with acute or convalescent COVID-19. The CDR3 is CASSLSGLAEGEQFF. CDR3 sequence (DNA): TGTGCCAGCAGCTTGTCGGGACTAGCGGAGGGTGAGCAGTTCTTC.